This T cell receptor (beta chain) was documented in a study of cytomegalovirus exposure and HLA in healthy donors. In germline, CDR1 is SGHVS, CDR2 FNYEAQ. V lost 5 bases to trimming and J lost 3 bases; unmatched junction nucleotides: 12. This CDR3 comprises 18 residues. Study outcomes and limitations: Later analysis showed most CMV-associated TCR beta chains appearing HLA-restricted.

With regard to this clone: The antigen is not known.

The PCR ran on 60 Vbeta and 13 Jbeta primers. Repertoires were generated with immunoSEQ multiplex PCR, while TCRdb's copy carries only in-frame clones and drops some. There are approximately 150,000 clones in the sample; about 82% occur only once, and roughly 3.4% lies in the top ten. This receptor was identified in a male donor in good health and CMV-seronegative. The sequenced material came from PBMCs. This rearrangement joins TRBV7-6 to TRBJ2-6; 8 bases are shared with TRBD1. The CDR3 reads CASSLGAGGASGANVLTF. Written as DNA, the CDR3 is TGTGCCAGCAGCCTAGGGGCAGGGGGCGCGAGTGGGGCCAACGTCCTGACTTTC.